These 19 T cell receptor beta chains originate from one sample sequenced in a study of cytomegalovirus exposure and HLA in healthy donors. The PCR used 60 Vbeta and 13 Jbeta primers. Measured with immunoSEQ multiplex PCR; TCRdb has only the in-frame clones, and not every one. The table has 250,000 to 350,000 clones, 80% to 90% seen once. Sequenced sample: PBMCs. These receptor sequences come from a woman between 18 and 29 years old in good health and CMV-seronegative.

The V call is TRBV9, the J call TRBJ1-6; TRBD1 matches 12 bases. The CDR3 extends over 18 amino acids. Germline CDR1 SGDLS, CDR2 YYNGEE. V dropped 0 bases and J dropped 8; count of bases not matched to a gene: 9. CDR3 amino acids: CASSVEGGTGGADSPLHF. CDR3 coding DNA: TGTGCCAGCAGCGTAGAGGGGGGGACAGGGGGCGCGGATTCACCCCTCCACTTT. The full variable domain, in which reference TRBV9 and TRBJ1-6 provide the parts outside the CDR3, is DSGVTQTPKHLITATGQRVTLRCSPRSGDLSVYWYQQSLDQGLQFLIQYYNGEERAKGNILERFSAQQFPDLHSELNLSSLELGDSALYFCASSVEGGTGGADSPLHFGNGTRLTVT.

This clone was detected only once. J is TRBJ2-5 and V is TRBV6-5, with TRBD1 identical over 7 bases. The J call may be faulty, since TRBJ2-7 better matches the DNA end. The CDR3 is 15 residues long. Germline lookup yields CDR1 MNHEY and CDR2 SVGAGI. CDR3 DNA sequence: TGTGCCAGCAGTTACTCCCCCCGACAGGGCCACGAGCAGTACTTC. Protein: CASSYSPRQGHEQYF.

The chain combines TRBV5-1 with TRBJ1-3; 7 bases are shared with TRBD1. This CDR3 has 14 amino acids. With V trimmed by 4 bases and J by 4 bases, 5 bases remained unmatched. Germline V lookup: CDR1 SGHRS, CDR2 YFSETQ. The CDR3 nucleotides are TGCGCCAGCAGCCCACGGGACAGAGGAAACACCATATATTTT. Translating gives CASSPRDRGNTIYF.

The chain uses TRBV4-1 and TRBJ2-3, with no clear D. V was trimmed by 5 bases and J by 6 bases, leaving 21 bases between them. Germline V gene data show CDR1 as MGHRA and CDR2 as YSYEKL. The CDR3 runs to 16 residues. In DNA, the CDR3 is TGCGCCAGCAGCGACGGAATGGTAGCTTCCCGCGATACGCAGTATTTT. It translates to CASSDGMVASRDTQYF.

The chain couples TRBV4-1 to TRBJ2-2; TRBD2 is a possible D gene (5 bases). CDR1 MGHRA and CDR2 YSYEKL come from the germline V gene. CDR3 length: 16 residues. V lost 3 bases, J lost 5 bases, and 16 bases lay in between. The CDR3 sequence is CASSQTGGTGTGELFF. The DNA of the CDR3 is TGCGCCAGCAGCCAGACCGGAGGCACGGGGACCGGGGAGCTGTTTTTT.

The rearrangement uses TRBV5-6 and TRBJ2-2; the D gene is possibly TRBD2 (6 bases). The length of the CDR3 is 15 residues. V lost 3 bases and J 7 bases, leaving 16 bases between the germline ends. The germline V gene encodes CDR1 SGHDT and CDR2 YYEEEE. CDR3 loop: CASSSIRDGGGELFF. CDR3 nucleotide sequence: TGTGCCAGCAGCTCGATCCGGGACGGGGGCGGGGAGCTGTTTTTT.

The CDR3 coding sequence is TGTGCCAGCAGTTACTCGCAAACTTCAGAGCAGTACTTC. The encoded protein is CASSYSQTSEQYF. The chain links TRBV6-5 to TRBJ2-7; D is uncertain. Germline V gene data show CDR1 as MNHEY and CDR2 as SVGAGI. Trimming removed 0 bases at V and 7 bases at J, with 10 bases between. This CDR3 has 13 residues.

The table lists this clone with a count of one. The V gene is TRBV9, the J gene TRBJ2-5, with 12 bases lining up with TRBD2. J was trimmed by 5 bases and V by 0 bases; bases with no gene match: 5. CDR3 length equals 16 residues. Germline V gene sequence: CDR1 SGDLS, CDR2 YYNGEE. The CDR3 nucleotides are TGTGCCAGCAGCGTAGCAGGGCTAGCGGGAGGGGAGACCCAGTACTTC. Its translation is CASSVAGLAGGETQYF. The whole variable domain, remainder taken from reference TRBV9 and TRBJ2-5, is DSGVTQTPKHLITATGQRVTLRCSPRSGDLSVYWYQQSLDQGLQFLIQYYNGEERAKGNILERFSAQQFPDLHSELNLSSLELGDSALYFCASSVAGLAGGETQYFGPGTRLLVL.

This chain uses TRBV14 with TRBJ1-2; D possibly corresponds to TRBD1 (6 bases). The CDR3 sequence is 13 residues long. The V end lost 4 bases, the J end lost 4 bases, and 10 bases lay between the germline ends. Germline assignment: CDR1 SGHDN and CDR2 FVKESK. The CDR3 protein is CASSLTDSYGYTF. CDR3 in DNA: TGTGCCAGCAGCCTCACGGACAGCTATGGCTACACCTTC.

The chain combines TRBV27 with TRBJ2-7; D uncertain. Trimming took 4 bases from V and 3 from J, leaving 4 bases between them. The CDR3 consists of 11 residues. Germline values: CDR1 MNHEY, CDR2 SMNVEV (reference sequence). In DNA form, the CDR3 reads TGTGCCAGCAGTTCGTACTACGAGCAGTACTTC. This codes for CASSSYYEQYF.

J is TRBJ1-1 and V is TRBV6-1; 8 bases are shared with TRBD1. This CDR3 is built from 11 residues. From germline, CDR1 is MNHNS and CDR2 SASEGT. The V gene end was trimmed by 10 bases and the J gene end by 6 bases; junction bases not matched to a gene: 4. DNA of the CDR3: TGTGCCACGACAGGGGTCGCTGAAGCTTTCTTT. It codes for CATTGVAEAFF.

This clone was picked up one time. This sample also contains other DNA sequences that code for the same CDR3. The genes are TRBV5-1 and TRBJ2-7, with 10 bases aligning to TRBD1. The V and J ends lost 4 bases and 2 bases, in that order; junction bases with no gene match: 3. The germline CDR1 and CDR2 sequences are SGHRS and YFSETQ. The CDR3 extends over 14 amino acids. The CDR3 sequence: CASSAGQGAYEQYF. Written as DNA, the CDR3 is TGCGCCAGCAGCGCAGGACAGGGGGCCTACGAGCAGTACTTC.

This chain joins TRBV7-9 and TRBJ2-1, with 8 nucleotides matching TRBD2. The CDR3 has 18 residues. The germline V gene encodes CDR1 SEHNR and CDR2 FQNEAQ (reference sequence). J was trimmed by 2 bases and V by 3 bases; bases with no gene match: 12. The CDR3 region has the DNA TGTGCCAGCAGCTTTCAATTTCGCGGGGGGCCTCCCTACAATGAGCAGTTCTTC. Its translation: CASSFQFRGGPPYNEQFF.

The chain is built from TRBV7-9 and TRBJ1-2, with unresolved D. Germline V lookup: CDR1 SEHNR, CDR2 FQNEAQ (reference sequence). V gave up 2 bases and J gave up 8 bases, with 6 bases separating them. This CDR3 comprises 11 residues. The CDR3 reads CASSLIRGYTF. The CDR3, as DNA: TGTGCCAGCAGCTTAATCAGGGGCTACACCTTC.

This chain connects TRBV5-4 to TRBJ2-3, with D unclear. V was cut by 0 bases and J by 0 bases, with 14 bases left in between. The CDR3 is 17 amino acids. The V gene's germline CDR1 is SGHNT and CDR2 YYREEE (reference sequence). CDR3 nucleotide sequence: TGTGCCAGCAGCTTGGGGCAGCGAGGATCTAGCACAGATACGCAGTATTTT. This sequence encodes CASSLGQRGSSTDTQYF.

The gene calls are TRBV11-3 and TRBJ1-1; D remains unclear. The germline CDR1 and CDR2 sequences are SGHNT and YENEEA. The CDR3 loop spans 14 amino acids. The germline V and J ends were trimmed by 1 base and 1 base, with 7 bases remaining between them. This CDR3 is CASSLGHPNTEAFF. CDR3 sequence (DNA): TGTGCCAGCAGCTTAGGACACCCGAACACTGAAGCTTTCTTT.

The V call is TRBV10-3, the J call TRBJ2-7; 7 bases match TRBD2. This CDR3 has 14 residues. The ends lost 7 bases at V and 4 bases at J; junction bases unmatched: 10. The germline gives CDR1 ENHRY, CDR2 SYGVKD. CDR3 in DNA: TGTGCCATCAACGACAGCGGGGAATTGTACGAGCAGTACTTC. Its protein product is CAINDSGELYEQYF.

This rearrangement joins TRBV6-1 to TRBJ1-4; D is unresolved. From germline, CDR1 is MNHNS and CDR2 SASEGT. The CDR3 loop spans 14 amino acids. Trimming shortened V by 6 bases and J by 0 bases, and 8 bases separated the two germline ends. In nucleotides, the CDR3 is TGTGCCAGCAGCAGACAAGCAACTAATGAAAAACTGTTTTTT. Residues: CASSRQATNEKLFF.

The rearrangement links TRBV11-3 to TRBJ2-1; maybe TRBD2 (6 bases). The germline V and J ends were trimmed by 5 bases and 0 bases, with 11 bases remaining between them. The V gene's germline CDR1 is SGHNT and CDR2 YENEEA. The CDR3 spans 15 residues. CDR3 nucleotide sequence: TGTGCCAGCAGCGGTGTCGGGGGCTCCTACAATGAGCAGTTCTTC. Translated: CASSGVGGSYNEQFF. Complete variable domain (other parts from reference TRBV11-3 and TRBJ2-1): EAGVVQSPRYKIIEKKQPVAFWCNPISGHNTLYWYLQNLGQGPELLIRYENEEAVDDSQLPKDRFSAERLKGVDSTLKIQPAELGDSAVYLCASSGVGGSYNEQFFGPGTRLTVL.